Sequencing of this T cell receptor (beta chain) was carried out in a study of T cells expressing NK-cell markers. Whole-study findings and limits: The dominant NKG2C+ clonotypes represented about 1.0-8% of CD8+ T cells in five or six donors.

The V gene's germline CDR1 is LNHNV and CDR2 YYDKDF (reference sequence). This CDR3 is built from 13 residues. TCRdb reprocessed the 5' RACE reads, with one entry per CDR3 protein and no DNA. Its clone listing holds 550,000 to 600,000 distinct CDR3 sequences. In regard to this clonotype: The antigen remains undetermined.

The chain uses TRBV15 and TRBJ1-5; TCRdb selects TRBD1, and the lack of DNA leaves this call unchecked. Sequenced material: blood T cells: a sorted CD56 or NKG2C T cell subset, CD4+ or CD8+ T cells, or bulk PBMC T cells (not recorded which). The TCR sequence derives from a man between 18 and 35 years old in good health. CDR3: CATSSQGGQPQHF.